The source of this T cell receptor beta chain is a study of blood T cell repertoires in COVID-19. At the level of the study: Some COVID-19 samples were acute and others convalescent; all came from the United States, Italy and Spain. Sample material is recorded as cDNA or gDNA derived from T cells, B-cell-depleted T cells, or PBMCs.

Seattle cases were enrolled at active infection and followed longitudinally. This CDR3 contains 14 residues. J lost 3 bases, V lost 4 bases, and 3 bases had no gene match. Looked up from germline, CDR1 is SGHDT and CDR2 is YYEEEE. Per the study methods: Using reference gene primer amplification, nucleated cell counts were estimated. Profiled with immunoSEQ multiplex PCR; TCRdb holds only in-frame clones, not every one. D and trimming were read from the DNA, whereas the V and J calls and clone size are those reported in that table. The sample lists about 210,000 clones; around 80% were seen once. Sequencing was performed on peripheral blood. V usage is TRBV5-6 and J usage is TRBJ1-4; the match to TRBD1 covers 7 bases. This clonotype was obtained from a woman aged 80 or over with COVID-19, enrolled during active disease. The CDR3: CASSRGTANEKLFF. The CDR3 bases are TGTGCCAGCAGCCGCGGGACAGCTAATGAAAAACTGTTTTTT.